Listed here are 17 T cell receptor beta chains from one sample, sequenced in a study of blood T cell repertoires in COVID-19. The data were produced by immunoSEQ multiplex PCR, yet TCRdb's version contains in-frame clones alone and is incomplete. The sample has 75,000 to 95,000 clones, approximately 90% seen once. What was sequenced was peripheral blood. Source of these receptors: a man over 45 with active COVID-19.

This clone showed up just once. V usage is TRBV4-3 and J usage is TRBJ2-3; D perhaps matches TRBD2 (6 bases). The CDR3 consists of 15 residues. Trimming took 0 bases from V and 4 from J, leaving 11 bases between them. Germline values: CDR1 LGHNA, CDR2 YSLEER. CDR3 nucleotides: TGCGCCAGCAGCCAAGATAAGGAGGGAGCAGATACGCAGTATTTT. Its translation: CASSQDKEGADTQYF.

The chain employs TRBV11-2 and TRBJ1-4; no definite D call. The CDR3 spans 14 residues. Per the germline V gene, CDR1 is SGHAT and CDR2 is FQNNGV. V gave up 1 base and J gave up 7 bases, with 10 bases separating them. CDR3 coding DNA: TGTGCCAGCAGCTTAGCCTTGGCTGGTGAAAAACTGTTTTTT. It translates to CASSLALAGEKLFF.

The J gene is TRBJ1-5, the V gene TRBV5-1; D is unresolved. The germline V gene encodes CDR1 SGHRS and CDR2 YFSETQ. The CDR3 consists of 12 residues. Deletions cut 0 bases from V and 6 bases from J, with 4 bases between. The chain's CDR3 is CASSLGSQPQHF. The CDR3 nucleotides are TGCGCCAGCAGCTTGGGGAGTCAGCCCCAGCATTTT.

The chain uses TRBV9 and TRBJ1-4; D is undetermined. The CDR3 is 12 residues long. Germline CDR1 reads SGDLS; CDR2 reads YYNGEE. Trimming shortened V by 4 bases and J by 7 bases, and 8 bases separated the two germline ends. CDR3 residues: CASSPGSEKLFF. Written as DNA, the CDR3 is TGTGCCAGCAGCCCCGGTAGTGAAAAACTGTTTTTT.

The genes are TRBV19 and TRBJ1-6; the D is unclear. V dropped 3 bases and J dropped 14 bases, with 14 bases sitting between them. The germline CDR1 and CDR2 sequences are LNHDA and SQIVND (reference sequence). The CDR3 totals 13 residues. The chain's CDR3 is CASSINDIRTLHF. Here the CDR3 DNA reads TGTGCCAGTAGTATTAACGACATCCGCACCCTCCACTTT.

The rearrangement joins TRBV7-2 to TRBJ1-2; a weak D match, TRBD1 (6 bases). V was trimmed by 3 bases and J by 8 bases, leaving 22 bases between them. From germline, CDR1 is SGHTA and CDR2 FQGNSA. There are 16 residues in the CDR3. This chain's CDR3 is CASSLVGGRSKNGYTF. The CDR3 nucleotides are TGTGCCAGCAGCTTGGTGGGGGGGCGATCGAAAAACGGCTACACCTTC.

The chain has TRBV19 and TRBJ2-3; D unclear. V lost 0 bases and J lost 9, with 13 bases in between. Germline V gene sequence: CDR1 LNHDA, CDR2 SQIVND (reference sequence). The CDR3 runs 14 residues. The CDR3: CASSIDYPRSTQYF. DNA for the CDR3: TGTGCCAGTAGTATAGATTACCCTAGATCCACGCAGTATTTT.

This clone has a single count. This sequence joins TRBV9 and TRBJ2-4, with D perhaps matching TRBD2 (5 bases). The CDR3 runs to 12 residues. Between the trimmed V and J ends, which lost 3 bases and 4 bases, there was a span of 5 bases. Per germline, CDR1 SGDLS and CDR2 YYNGEE. The CDR3 is CASSGEKNIQYF. In nucleotides, the CDR3 is TGTGCCAGCAGCGGGGAGAAAAACATTCAGTACTTC.

The chain is built from TRBV28 and TRBJ1-2; 8 bases fit TRBD1. The germline V gene encodes CDR1 MDHEN and CDR2 SYDVKM. With V trimmed by 4 bases and J by 4 bases, 5 bases remained unmatched. The CDR3 length is 14 residues. CDR3 protein: CASSSQGAAYGYTF. Here the CDR3 DNA reads TGTGCCAGCAGTTCCCAGGGGGCTGCCTATGGCTACACCTTC.

The chain combines TRBV28 with TRBJ2-7; unclear D gene. The germline V gene has CDR1 MDHEN and CDR2 SYDVKM. CDR3 size: 14 residues. Trimming left V 3 bases short and J 3 bases short, with 12 bases between. The CDR3 DNA sequence: TGTGCCAGCAGTTTCTCGCCCCTCTACTACGAGCAGTACTTC. As protein: CASSFSPLYYEQYF.

V is TRBV7-9 and J is TRBJ1-3, with a weak D call TRBD1 (6 bases). CDR3 length: 14 amino acids. From germline, CDR1 is SEHNR and CDR2 FQNEAQ (reference sequence). Deletions cut 8 bases from V and 0 bases from J, with 11 bases between. CDR3 region: CASRQVVSGNTIYF. The CDR3 DNA reads TGTGCCAGCCGACAGGTTGTCTCTGGAAACACCATATATTTT.

The chain uses TRBV6-5 and TRBJ2-7; the match to TRBD2 covers 11 bases. There are 14 residues in the CDR3. Germline values: CDR1 MNHEY, CDR2 SVGAGI. Trimming took 10 bases from V and 2 from J; bases not matched to a gene: 7. The DNA of the CDR3 is TGTGCCATCTCAAGACTAGCGGGACCCTACGAGCAGTACTTC. This encodes CAISRLAGPYEQYF.

This clone was seen more than once but under ten times. The V and J genes are TRBV4-1 and TRBJ2-7; 8 bases agree with TRBD2. This CDR3 is built from 15 residues. V trimming: 0 bases; J trimming: 4 bases; junction bases outside the gene matches: 5. Germline V gene sequence: CDR1 MGHRA, CDR2 YSYEKL. CDR3 sequence reads: CASSQDITSGYEQYF. In DNA form, the CDR3 reads TGCGCCAGCAGCCAAGATATCACTAGCGGATACGAGCAGTACTTC.

This rearrangement joins TRBV18 to TRBJ2-3, with 8 bases identical to TRBD1. This CDR3 contains 15 residues. J lost 0 bases, V lost 3 bases, and 2 bases had no gene match. Germline lookup yields CDR1 KGHSH and CDR2 LQKENI. As DNA, the CDR3 is TGTGCCAGCTCACCGGGACAGGCTAGCACAGATACGCAGTATTTT. Its translation is CASSPGQASTDTQYF.

The chain links TRBV5-4 to TRBJ1-6; no reliable D call. Trimming took off 3 bases at V and 4 bases at J, with 11 bases between the two ends. This CDR3 has 15 amino acids. CDR1 is SGHNT and CDR2 is YYREEE in the germline V gene (reference sequence). The CDR3 DNA is TGTGCCAGCAGCTCAGGCGAACAGTATAATTCACCCCTCCACTTT. Its protein is CASSSGEQYNSPLHF.

V gene TRBV28 combines with J gene TRBJ1-5; D is undetermined. V lost 3 bases, J lost 4 bases, and 4 bases lay in between. CDR1 and CDR2 (germline): MDHEN, SYDVKM. The CDR3 length is 12 residues. The chain's CDR3 is CASSFYNQPQHF. Here the CDR3 DNA reads TGTGCCAGCAGTTTTTATAATCAGCCCCAGCATTTT. The complete variable domain, with remaining parts taken from reference TRBV28 and TRBJ1-5, reads DVKVTQSSRYLVKRTGEKVFLECVQDMDHENMFWYRQDPGLGLRLIYFSYDVKMKEKGDIPEGYSVSREKKERFSLILESASTNQTSMYLCASSFYNQPQHFGDGTRLSIL.

This clone was counted only a few times. The chain recombines TRBV10-1 with TRBJ2-7, with a possible D match to TRBD2 (5 bases). V lost 9 bases, J lost 5 bases, and 11 bases lay in between. CDR1 is WNHNN and CDR2 is SYGVQD in the germline V gene (reference sequence). CDR3 length equals 11 residues. The CDR3 spells CARAGGNEQYF. As DNA, the CDR3 is TGCGCCAGGGCGGGTGGCAACGAGCAGTACTTC.